This T cell receptor (beta chain) was documented in a study of T cell responses to AZD1222 COVID-19 vaccine. Study-level results: In the spike-specific TCR repertoire, nearly half reportedly target unmutated variant regions. Clonal diversity was possibly underestimated, and white British individuals and females predominated among donors.

The data were produced by immunoSEQ multiplex PCR, yet TCRdb's version contains in-frame clones alone and is incomplete. The sample has 110,000 to 150,000 clones; 88% are singletons. On this clone itself: No antigen is known for it.

Pooling was applied to second doses at about 4 or about 12 weeks. Germline V gene lookup returns CDR1 SGHNT and CDR2 YYREEE (reference sequence). Trimming stripped 4 bases from V and 5 bases from J, with 9 bases between. There are 13 residues in the CDR3. This chain connects TRBV5-4 to TRBJ2-2, with D maybe TRBD2 (6 bases). The starting material was peripheral blood, obtained 28 days after the second AZD1222 dose. The sequence derives from an adult who received the AZD1222 COVID-19 vaccine. CDR3 bases: TGTGCCAGCAGCACCGGGGGTACCGGGGAGCTGTTTTTT. It is translated as CASSTGGTGELFF.